Shown below are 10 T cell receptor beta chains from a single sample sequenced in a study of response to subunit inactivated influenza vaccine. Each CDR3 protein gets one entry after TCRdb re-called the RT-PCR reads with MiXCR. This sample carries about 500,000 distinct CDR3 sequences, about 15% of them seen once, and the ten largest clones take 3%. The sample was CD4+ T cells sorted from PBMCs, taken roughly 24 months after vaccination. The receptors shown here come from a man aged 45 to 70 who received an inactivated influenza vaccine.

This chain connects TRBV5-6 to TRBJ1-2; the D gene is possibly TRBD1 (5 bases). Germline lookup yields CDR1 SGHDT and CDR2 YYEEEE. V dropped 4 bases and J dropped 1 base, with 11 bases sitting between them. The CDR3 runs to 14 residues. The CDR3 bases are TGTGCCAGCAGCCTTGGACACCTTAACTATGGCTACACCTTC. Its translation: CASSLGHLNYGYTF.

CDR3 nucleotide sequence: TGTGCCAGTAGGGGCCTAGAGAAGTACACAGATACGCAGTATTTT. It translates to CASRGLEKYTDTQYF. The V and J genes are TRBV19 and TRBJ2-3; D remains ambiguous. V was pared by 6 bases and J by 2 bases, with 15 bases between. This CDR3 spans 15 amino acids. CDR1 LNHDA and CDR2 SQIVND come from the germline V gene (reference sequence).

This clonotype came up once. The CDR3 reads CAISEGAGQVGRGSTDTQYF. The CDR3 DNA follows: TGTGCCATCAGTGAGGGAGCAGGGCAGGTCGGGCGGGGGAGCACAGATACGCAGTATTTT. This chain links TRBV10-3 with TRBJ2-3, with TRBD2 identical over 7 bases. V gave up 2 bases and J gave up 0 bases; unmatched junction bases: 17. This CDR3 region has 20 residues. Germline lookup yields CDR1 ENHRY and CDR2 SYGVKD.

The J gene is TRBJ2-2, the V gene TRBV6-2 or TRBV6-3, with D unclear. Germline CDR1 is MNHEY and CDR2 is SVGEGT. With 6 bases removed from V and 7 bases from J, the gap between germline ends came to 9 bases. CDR3 size: 12 residues. As DNA, the CDR3 is TGTGCCAGCAGGCGTACGAGCGGGGAGCTGTTTTTT. This gives the protein CASRRTSGELFF.

This clonotype occurred many times. The rearrangement uses TRBV3-1 and TRBJ2-1; 8 bases agree with TRBD2. Germline loops: CDR1 LGHDT, CDR2 YNNKEL (reference sequence). Trimming removed 3 bases from V and 6 bases from J; junction bases left unmatched: 4. CDR3 length equals 14 residues. CDR3 residues: CASSHSSGTNEQFF. In nucleotides, the CDR3 is TGTGCCAGCAGCCATAGTAGCGGGACCAATGAGCAGTTCTTC.

The V call is TRBV24-1, the J call TRBJ2-5, with TRBD1 matching 10 bases. With 4 bases clipped from V and 5 bases from J, the junction kept 9 bases outside the gene matches. CDR1 and CDR2 from the germline V gene are KGHDR and SFDVKD. CDR3 length equals 16 residues. CDR3 nucleotide sequence: TGTGCCACCAGTGACAGTGGACAGGGGGGGGGTGAGACCCAGTACTTC. Its translation is CATSDSGQGGGETQYF.

This clonotype was counted a few times. The CDR3 loop reads CASSPGSGRVTGELFF. CDR3 bases: TGTGCCAGCAGCCCGGGGAGCGGGAGGGTCACCGGGGAGCTGTTTTTT. The rearrangement uses TRBV25-1 and TRBJ2-2; TRBD2 agrees at 10 bases. V was pared by 6 bases and J by 4 bases, with 8 bases of the junction left unmatched. Germline lookup yields CDR1 MGHDK and CDR2 SYGVNS. CDR3 length: 16 amino acids.

This rearrangement joins TRBV20-1 to TRBJ1-3, with D possibly matching TRBD1 (6 bases). CDR3 size: 13 residues. With 3 bases removed from V and 2 bases from J, the gap between germline ends came to 8 bases. Germline values: CDR1 DFQATT, CDR2 SNEGSKA (reference sequence). This chain's CDR3 is CSASYRAGNTIYF. CDR3 sequence (DNA): TGCAGTGCTAGTTACAGGGCTGGAAACACCATATATTTT.

The chain carries TRBV3-1 and TRBJ2-7; D might be TRBD1 or TRBD2, each matching 5 bases. Trimming left V 2 bases short and J 7 bases short, with 18 bases between. CDR3 length: 15 amino acids. Per germline, CDR1 LGHDT and CDR2 YNNKEL (reference sequence). The CDR3 region is CASSQQSTVRGEQYF. CDR3 DNA: TGTGCCAGCAGCCAACAATCGACAGTCCGCGGGGAGCAGTACTTC.

The chain links TRBV11-2 to TRBJ2-1; 10 positions agree with TRBD2. Per germline, CDR1 SGHAT and CDR2 FQNNGV. The trim removed 4 bases at V and 3 bases at J, leaving 9 bases unmatched. This CDR3 spans 17 amino acids. The CDR3 loop reads CASSSLKRGGLYNEQFF. DNA of the CDR3: TGTGCCAGCAGCTCATTGAAGCGGGGGGGCCTCTACAATGAGCAGTTCTTC.